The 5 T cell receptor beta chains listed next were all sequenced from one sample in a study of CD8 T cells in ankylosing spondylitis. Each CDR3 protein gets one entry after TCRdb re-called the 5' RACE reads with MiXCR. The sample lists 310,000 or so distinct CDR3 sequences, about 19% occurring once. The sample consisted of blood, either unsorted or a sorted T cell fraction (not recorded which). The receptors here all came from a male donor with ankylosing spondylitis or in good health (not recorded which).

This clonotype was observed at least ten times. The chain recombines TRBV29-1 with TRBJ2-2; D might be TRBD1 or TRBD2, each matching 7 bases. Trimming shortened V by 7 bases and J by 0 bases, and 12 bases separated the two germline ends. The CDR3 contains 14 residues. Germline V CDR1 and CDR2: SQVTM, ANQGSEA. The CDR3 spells CSAQGGANTGELFF. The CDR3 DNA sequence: TGCAGCGCCCAGGGGGGGGCGAACACCGGGGAGCTGTTTTTT.

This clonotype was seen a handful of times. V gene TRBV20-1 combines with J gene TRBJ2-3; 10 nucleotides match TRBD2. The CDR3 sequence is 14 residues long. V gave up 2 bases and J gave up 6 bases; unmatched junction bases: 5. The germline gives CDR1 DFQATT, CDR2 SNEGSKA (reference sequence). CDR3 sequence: CSARPAGGRDTQYF. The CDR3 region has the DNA TGCAGTGCTAGACCAGCGGGGGGGCGGGATACGCAGTATTTT.

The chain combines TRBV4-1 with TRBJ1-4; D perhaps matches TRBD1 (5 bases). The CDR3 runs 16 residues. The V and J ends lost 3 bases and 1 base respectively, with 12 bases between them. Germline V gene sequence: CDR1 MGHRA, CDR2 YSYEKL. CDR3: CASSHLGGVTNEKLFF. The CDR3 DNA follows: TGCGCCAGCAGCCACCTAGGAGGGGTAACTAATGAAAAACTGTTTTTT.

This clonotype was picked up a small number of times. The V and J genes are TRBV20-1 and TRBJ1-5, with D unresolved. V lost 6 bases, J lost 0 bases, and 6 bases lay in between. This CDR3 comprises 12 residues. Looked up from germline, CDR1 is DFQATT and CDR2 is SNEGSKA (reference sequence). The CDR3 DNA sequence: TGCAGTGCAGCTGATAGCAATCAGCCCCAGCATTTT. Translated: CSAADSNQPQHF.

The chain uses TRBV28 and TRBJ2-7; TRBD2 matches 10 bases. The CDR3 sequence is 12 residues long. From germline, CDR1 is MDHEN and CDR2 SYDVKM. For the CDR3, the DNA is TGTACCAGCAGTCAAGGACTAGCGGCGCAGTACGTC. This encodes CTSSQGLAAQYV.